This TCR beta chain emerged from a study of beta chain features in type 1 diabetes. Study outcomes and limitations: Type 1 diabetes patients showed a moderate but significant shortening of TCRB CDR3s in all four CD4+ subsets.

Investigators reverse transcribed all isolated RNA, so they sequenced expressed TCRB transcripts. TCRdb's table, derived via immunoSEQ multiplex PCR, lists solely in-frame clones and lacks some. The table has approximately 730,000 clones, around 15% seen once. The V gene's germline CDR1 is SGHNT and CDR2 YYREEE (reference sequence). The CDR3 has 14 residues. V lost 7 bases, J lost 0 bases, and 3 bases stayed unmatched. Concerning this clone itself: Its antigen is as yet unknown.

The sequenced material came from naive CD4+ T cells from blood. This receptor was obtained from a young man with type 1 diabetes. The J gene is TRBJ2-7, the V gene TRBV5-4, with 11 bases matching TRBD1. The CDR3 DNA reads TGTGCCAGCGGGGACAGGGGGAGCTCCTACGAGCAGTACTTC. This sequence encodes CASGDRGSSYEQYF.